This T cell receptor beta chain was retrieved from a study of blood T cell repertoires in COVID-19. Profiling relied on immunoSEQ multiplex PCR, and the TCRdb table lists in-frame clones only, not all of them. This sample yields tens of thousands of clones, of which roughly 84% are seen a single time; roughly 10% belongs to the top ten. Patients at the Seattle site were enrolled during active infection and followed longitudinally. The CDR3 is 13 amino acids. V lost 3 bases, J lost 8 bases, and 4 bases stayed unmatched. Germline CDR1 LNHDA, CDR2 SQIVND (reference sequence). The TCR originated in a young man with COVID-19, enrolled during active disease. The J gene is TRBJ2-1, the V gene TRBV19; 7 bases are a match to TRBD2. The specimen sequenced was peripheral blood. The CDR3 reads CASSIGGSYEQFF. DNA of the CDR3: TGTGCCAGTAGTATCGGCGGGAGTTATGAGCAGTTCTTC.